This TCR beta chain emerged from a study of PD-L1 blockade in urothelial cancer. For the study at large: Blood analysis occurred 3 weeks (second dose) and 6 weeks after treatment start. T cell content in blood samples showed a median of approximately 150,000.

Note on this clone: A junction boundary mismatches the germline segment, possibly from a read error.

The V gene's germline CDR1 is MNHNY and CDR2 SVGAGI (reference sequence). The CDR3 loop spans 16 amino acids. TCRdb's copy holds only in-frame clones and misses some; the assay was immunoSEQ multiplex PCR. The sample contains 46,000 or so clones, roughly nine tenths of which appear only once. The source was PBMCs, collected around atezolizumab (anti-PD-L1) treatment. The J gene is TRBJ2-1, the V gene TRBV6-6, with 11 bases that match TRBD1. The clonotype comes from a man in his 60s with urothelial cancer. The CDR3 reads CASSDSGTGGGNEQFF. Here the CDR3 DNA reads TGTGCCAGCAGTGACTCGGGGACAGGGGGAGGCAATGAGCAGTTCTTC.